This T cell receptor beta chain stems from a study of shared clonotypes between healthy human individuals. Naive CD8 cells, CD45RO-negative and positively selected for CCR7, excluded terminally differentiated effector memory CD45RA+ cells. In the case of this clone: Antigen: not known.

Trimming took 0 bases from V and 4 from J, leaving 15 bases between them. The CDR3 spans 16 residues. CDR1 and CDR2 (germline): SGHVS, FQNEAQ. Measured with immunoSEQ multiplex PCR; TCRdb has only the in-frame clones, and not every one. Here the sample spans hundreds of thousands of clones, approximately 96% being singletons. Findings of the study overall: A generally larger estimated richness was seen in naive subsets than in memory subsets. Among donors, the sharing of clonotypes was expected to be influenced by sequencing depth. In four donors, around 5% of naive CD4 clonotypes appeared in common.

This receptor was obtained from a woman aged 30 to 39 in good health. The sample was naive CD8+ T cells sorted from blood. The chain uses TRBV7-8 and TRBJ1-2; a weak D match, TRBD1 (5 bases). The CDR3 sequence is CASSLAKGQGFYGYTF. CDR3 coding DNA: TGTGCCAGCAGCTTAGCTAAGGGTCAGGGCTTCTATGGCTACACCTTC.